Below are 11 T cell receptor beta chains sequenced from a single sample in a study of blood T cells in healthy people across ages. Sample-barcoded 5' priming and a J-beta primer mix drove a second PCR of roughly 6 to 12 cycles. MiXCR, applied by TCRdb to the 5' RACE reads, yields one record per CDR3 protein. The sample holds approximately 1.5 million distinct CDR3 sequences, roughly a third seen once. Sample: blood. These receptors all come from a young woman in good health.

There are many counts of this clonotype. The chain employs TRBV20-1 and TRBJ2-3; 11 nucleotides match TRBD2. V gave up 3 bases and J gave up 8 bases; unmatched junction bases: 16. This CDR3 is built from 17 residues. In germline, CDR1 is DFQATT, CDR2 SNEGSKA (reference sequence). CDR3 nucleotides: TGCAGTGCTAGGACCCTACTAGCGGGGGACGTTAGCGTTACGCAGTATTTT. Translated, it gives CSARTLLAGDVSVTQYF.

This clonotype appeared a single time. This chain joins TRBV4-1 and TRBJ1-2; 8 positions match TRBD1. Per germline, CDR1 MGHRA and CDR2 YSYEKL. This CDR3 is built from 14 residues. Trimming removed 0 bases from V and 13 bases from J; junction bases left unmatched: 10. Written as DNA, the CDR3 is TGCGCCAGCAGCCAAGATCAGACAGGGGCCGGCCGCACCTTC. Protein: CASSQDQTGAGRTF.

The chain uses TRBV7-9 and TRBJ1-6, with TRBD1 matching over 10 bases. CDR1 and CDR2 from the germline V gene are SEHNR and FQNEAQ (reference sequence). The ends lost 5 bases at V and 6 bases at J; junction bases unmatched: 4. The CDR3 runs to 15 residues. As DNA, the CDR3 is TGTGCCAGCAGCGCAGACAGGGGGCCTAATTCACCCCTCCACTTT. This codes for CASSADRGPNSPLHF.

This clonotype was seen a handful of times. The chain joins TRBV7-9 to TRBJ2-5; no clear D. Germline V CDR1 and CDR2: SEHNR, FQNEAQ (reference sequence). The V end lost 1 base, the J end lost 2 bases, and 11 bases lay between the germline ends. CDR3 length: 15 residues. CDR3 amino acids: CASSLGPRAQETQYF. CDR3 in DNA: TGTGCCAGCAGCTTAGGGCCCCGGGCACAAGAGACCCAGTACTTC.

Comments on this clonotype: A read error may be the cause here, since a much bigger clone is one base away. V gene TRBV10-3 combines with J gene TRBJ1-5; D remains unclear. Germline CDR1 ENHRY, CDR2 SYGVKD. The CDR3 loop spans 16 amino acids. The CDR3, as DNA: TGTGCCATCAGTGAGTCGGAGCTCCTTAGCAGTCAGCCCCAGCATTTT. Amino acids: CAISESELLSSQPQHF.

The CDR3 loop reads CASSDVGARGNGYTF. CDR3 DNA sequence: TGTGCCAGCAGTGACGTTGGGGCCCGGGGTAATGGCTACACCTTC. This chain joins TRBV6-1 and TRBJ1-2; D perhaps matches TRBD1 (5 bases). Germline CDR1 and CDR2: MNHNS and SASEGT. The CDR3 totals 15 residues. V lost 3 bases, J lost 6 bases, and 17 bases lay in between.

This clonotype appeared a few times. This chain connects TRBV15 to TRBJ2-7; 7 bases are shared with TRBD1. This CDR3 is built from 15 residues. V trimming: 6 bases; J trimming: 0 bases; junction bases outside the gene matches: 8. Germline values: CDR1 LNHNV, CDR2 YYDKDF (reference sequence). The CDR3, as DNA: TGTGCCACCAGTATAATACAGGGGAGCTCCTACGAGCAGTACTTC. Its protein product is CATSIIQGSSYEQYF.

The chain is built from TRBV12-3 or TRBV12-4 and TRBJ1-2; 8 bases are shared with TRBD1. V was clipped by 7 bases and J by 2 bases; unmatched bases: 12. The CDR3 has 16 residues. The CDR3 region has the DNA TGTGCCAGCACCCCTTCCCCTGGACAGGGAAACTATGGCTACACCTTC. This codes for CASTPSPGQGNYGYTF.

The chain employs TRBV5-6 and TRBJ2-1, with 7 positions matching TRBD1. V lost 2 bases, J lost 0 bases, and 8 bases stayed unmatched. The CDR3 totals 17 residues. Germline assignment: CDR1 SGHDT and CDR2 YYEEEE. CDR3 DNA: TGTGCCAGCAGCTTTATGGACAGGTCGAGCTCCTACAATGAGCAGTTCTTC. It yields the protein CASSFMDRSSSYNEQFF.

This clonotype was found a few times. V is TRBV20-1 and J is TRBJ2-1; 7 nucleotides line up with TRBD2. The J segment lost 3 bases and the V segment lost 3 bases, leaving 5 bases of the junction unmatched. The length of the CDR3 is 14 residues. The germline CDR1 and CDR2 sequences are DFQATT and SNEGSKA (reference sequence). CDR3 loop: CSASRDYNYNEQFF. The CDR3 DNA follows: TGCAGTGCTAGCCGGGACTACAACTACAATGAGCAGTTCTTC.

This chain links TRBV7-2 with TRBJ1-2, with D perhaps matching TRBD1 (6 bases). Trimming removed 5 bases at V and 0 bases at J, with 16 bases between. Germline V gene lookup returns CDR1 SGHTA and CDR2 FQGNSA. This CDR3 comprises 16 residues. The CDR3 region has the DNA TGTGCCAGCAGCCCCCTGTGGGGACAATCTAACTATGGCTACACCTTC. Translating gives CASSPLWGQSNYGYTF.